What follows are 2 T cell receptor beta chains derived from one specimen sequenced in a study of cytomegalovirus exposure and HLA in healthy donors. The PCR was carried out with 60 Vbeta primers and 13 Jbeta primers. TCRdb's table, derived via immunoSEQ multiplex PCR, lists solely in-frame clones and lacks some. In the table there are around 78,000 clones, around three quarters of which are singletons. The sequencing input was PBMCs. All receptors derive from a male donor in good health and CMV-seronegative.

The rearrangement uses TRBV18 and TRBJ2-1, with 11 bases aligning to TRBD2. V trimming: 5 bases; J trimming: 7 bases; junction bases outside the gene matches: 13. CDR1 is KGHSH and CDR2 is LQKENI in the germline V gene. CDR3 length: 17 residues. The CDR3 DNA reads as TGTGCCAGCTCATCCTTAACCACTAGCGGGAGTAGAAATGAGCAGTTCTTC. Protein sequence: CASSSLTTSGSRNEQFF. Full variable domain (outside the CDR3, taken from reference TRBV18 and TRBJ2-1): NAGVMQNPRHLVRRRGQEARLRCSPMKGHSHVYWYRQLPEEGLKFMVYLQKENIIDESGMPKERFSAEFPKEGPSILRIQQVVRGDSAAYFCASSSLTTSGSRNEQFFGPGTRLTVL.

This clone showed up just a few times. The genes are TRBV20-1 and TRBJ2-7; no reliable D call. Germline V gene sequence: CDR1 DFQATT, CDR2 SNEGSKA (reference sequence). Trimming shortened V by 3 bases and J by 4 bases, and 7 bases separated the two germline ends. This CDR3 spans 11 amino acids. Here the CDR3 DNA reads TGCAGTGCTAGTGCTAGATACGAGCAGTACTTC. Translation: CSASARYEQYF.